This T cell receptor beta chain is drawn from a study of cytomegalovirus exposure and HLA in healthy donors. Study-level background: Findings of an earlier analysis included roughly 120 million unique TCR beta sequences from roughly 180 million T cells. Regarding the study as a whole: A further, later analysis showed that HLA-associated TCR beta chains (compared with equally common others) were more clonally expanded. The study flagged roughly 150 TCR beta chains as cytomegalovirus-associated. Links to common viral pathogens appeared, in a later analysis, for several of the most significant clusters.

The CDR3 consists of 14 residues. With 3 bases clipped from V and 2 bases from J, the junction kept 4 bases outside the gene matches. Looked up from germline, CDR1 is SGHTA and CDR2 is FQGNSA. The primer mix had 60 Vbeta and 13 Jbeta primers. Repertoires were generated with immunoSEQ multiplex PCR, while TCRdb's copy carries only in-frame clones and drops some. The sample yields roughly 130,000 clones, about 78% seen once. About this clone: The antigen is unknown.

J is TRBJ2-7 and V is TRBV7-2; 7 bases match TRBD1. The sequenced material came from PBMCs. The receptor was isolated from a human donor in good health. The CDR3 bases are TGTGCCAGCAGCTTCAGGACAGGTGCCTACGAGCAGTACTTC. Translated: CASSFRTGAYEQYF.